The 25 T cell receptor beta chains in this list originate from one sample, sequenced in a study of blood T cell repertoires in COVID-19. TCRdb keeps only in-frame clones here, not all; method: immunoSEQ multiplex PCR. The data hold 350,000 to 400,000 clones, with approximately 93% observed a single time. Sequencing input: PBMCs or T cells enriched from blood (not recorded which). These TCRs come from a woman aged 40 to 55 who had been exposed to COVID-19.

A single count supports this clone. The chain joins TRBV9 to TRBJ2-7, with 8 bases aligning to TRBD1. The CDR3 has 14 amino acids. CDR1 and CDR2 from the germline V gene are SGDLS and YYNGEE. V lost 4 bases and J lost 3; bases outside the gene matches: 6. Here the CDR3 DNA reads TGTGCCAGCAGCACGGGACAGGTCAGCTACGAGCAGTACTTC. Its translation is CASSTGQVSYEQYF.

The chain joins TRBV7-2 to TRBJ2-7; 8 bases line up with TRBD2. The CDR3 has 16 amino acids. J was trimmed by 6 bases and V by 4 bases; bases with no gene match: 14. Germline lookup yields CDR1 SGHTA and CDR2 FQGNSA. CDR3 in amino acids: CASSSHGGLAGSEQYF. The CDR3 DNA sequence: TGTGCCAGCAGCTCGCACGGAGGGCTAGCGGGTTCCGAGCAGTACTTC.

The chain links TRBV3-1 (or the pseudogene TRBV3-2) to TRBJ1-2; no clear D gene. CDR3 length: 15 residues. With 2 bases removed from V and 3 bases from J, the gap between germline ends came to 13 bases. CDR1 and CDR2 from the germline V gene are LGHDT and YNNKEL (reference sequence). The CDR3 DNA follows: TGTGCCAGCAGCCAAACGGATCAGGCCTACTATGGCTACACCTTC. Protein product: CASSQTDQAYYGYTF.

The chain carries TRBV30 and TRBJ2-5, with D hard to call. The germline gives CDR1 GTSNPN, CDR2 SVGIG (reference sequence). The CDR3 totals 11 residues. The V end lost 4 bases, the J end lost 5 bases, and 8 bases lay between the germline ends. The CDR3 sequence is CAWNYLETQYF. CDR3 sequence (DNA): TGTGCCTGGAACTATCTTGAGACCCAGTACTTC.

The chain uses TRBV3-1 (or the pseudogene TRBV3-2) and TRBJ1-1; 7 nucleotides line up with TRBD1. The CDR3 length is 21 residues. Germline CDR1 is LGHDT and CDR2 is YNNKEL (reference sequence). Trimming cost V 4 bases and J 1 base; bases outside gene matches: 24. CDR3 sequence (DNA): TGTGCCAGCAGCCCTACGGCCCGGGACCGGGACAGAAGTACCCGGAACACTGAAGCTTTCTTT. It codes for CASSPTARDRDRSTRNTEAFF.

CDR3 sequence: CASSVGQGAGETQYF. In DNA, the CDR3 is TGCGCCAGCAGCGTGGGACAGGGAGCGGGAGAGACCCAGTACTTC. The chain employs TRBV5-1 and TRBJ2-5; 9 bases match TRBD1. Germline V gives CDR1 SGHRS, CDR2 YFSETQ. V was clipped by 4 bases and J by 4 bases; unmatched bases: 8. The CDR3 is 15 residues long.

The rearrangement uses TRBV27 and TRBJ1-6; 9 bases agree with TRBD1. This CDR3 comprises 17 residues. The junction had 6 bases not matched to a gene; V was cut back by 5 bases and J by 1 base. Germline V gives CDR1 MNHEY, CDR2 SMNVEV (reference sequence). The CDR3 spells CASSPTGGSSYNSPLHF. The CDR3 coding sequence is TGTGCCAGCAGTCCCACAGGGGGCAGTTCCTATAATTCACCCCTCCACTTT.

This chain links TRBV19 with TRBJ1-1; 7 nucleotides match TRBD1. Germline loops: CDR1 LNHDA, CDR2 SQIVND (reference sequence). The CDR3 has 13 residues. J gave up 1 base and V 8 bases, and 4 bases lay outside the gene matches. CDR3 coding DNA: TGTGCCAGTTTACAGGGGAGGAACACTGAAGCTTTCTTT. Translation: CASLQGRNTEAFF. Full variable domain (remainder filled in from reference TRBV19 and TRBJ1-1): DGGITQSPKYLFRKEGQNVTLSCEQNLNHDAMYWYRQDPGQGLRLIYYSQIVNDFQKGDIAEGYSVSREKKESFPLTVTSAQKNPTAFYLCASLQGRNTEAFFGQGTRLTVV.

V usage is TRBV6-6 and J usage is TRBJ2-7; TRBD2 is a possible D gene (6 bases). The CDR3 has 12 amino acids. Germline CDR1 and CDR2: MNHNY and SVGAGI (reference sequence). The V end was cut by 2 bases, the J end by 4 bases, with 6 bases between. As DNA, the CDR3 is TGTGCCAGCAGTTACCGGGAGTACGAGCAGTACTTC. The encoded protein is CASSYREYEQYF.

CDR3 nucleotide sequence: TGTGCCAGCAGCCGGACTAGCGGGAGGGGGTCCGAGCAGTACTTC. Encoded protein: CASSRTSGRGSEQYF. The genes are TRBV7-2 and TRBJ2-7; 15 nucleotides match TRBD2. V was clipped by 5 bases and J by 6 bases; unmatched bases: 5. Germline V gene lookup returns CDR1 SGHTA and CDR2 FQGNSA. The CDR3 sequence is 15 residues long.

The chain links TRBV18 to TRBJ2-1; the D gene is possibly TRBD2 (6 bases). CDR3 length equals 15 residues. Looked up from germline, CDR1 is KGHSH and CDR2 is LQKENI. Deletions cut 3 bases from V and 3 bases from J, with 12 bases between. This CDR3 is CASSPTRIDYNEQFF. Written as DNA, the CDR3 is TGTGCCAGCTCACCGACTAGAATCGACTACAATGAGCAGTTCTTC. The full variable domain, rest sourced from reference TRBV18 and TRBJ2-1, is NAGVMQNPRHLVRRRGQEARLRCSPMKGHSHVYWYRQLPEEGLKFMVYLQKENIIDESGMPKERFSAEFPKEGPSILRIQQVVRGDSAAYFCASSPTRIDYNEQFFGPGTRLTVL.

DNA for the CDR3: TGCGCCAGCAGCACCTCGTCGACAGGGAGCTCCTACGAGCAGTACTTC. Protein: CASSTSSTGSSYEQYF. The V gene is TRBV5-1, the J gene TRBJ2-7; TRBD1 aligns across 7 bases. The CDR3 is 16 amino acids. The V gene end was trimmed by 4 bases and the J gene end by 0 bases; junction bases not matched to a gene: 10. Germline values: CDR1 SGHRS, CDR2 YFSETQ.

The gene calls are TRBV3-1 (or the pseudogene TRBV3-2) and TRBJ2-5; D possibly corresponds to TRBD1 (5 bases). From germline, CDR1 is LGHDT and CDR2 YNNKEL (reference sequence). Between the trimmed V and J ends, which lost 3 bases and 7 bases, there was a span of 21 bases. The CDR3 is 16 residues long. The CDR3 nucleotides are TGTGCCAGCAGCCAGAGACAGCCGTCGATCACGAGGACCCAGTACTTC. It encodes CASSQRQPSITRTQYF.

The CDR3 nucleotides are TGTGCCAGCAGTGGTGGCTTAGCGGAAAAGAACACCGGGGAGCTGTTTTTT. The encoded protein is CASSGGLAEKNTGELFF. The V gene is TRBV6-1, the J gene TRBJ2-2; TRBD2 is a possible D gene (6 bases). V was pared by 4 bases and J by 1 base, with 16 bases between. From germline, CDR1 is MNHNS and CDR2 SASEGT. This CDR3 spans 17 amino acids.

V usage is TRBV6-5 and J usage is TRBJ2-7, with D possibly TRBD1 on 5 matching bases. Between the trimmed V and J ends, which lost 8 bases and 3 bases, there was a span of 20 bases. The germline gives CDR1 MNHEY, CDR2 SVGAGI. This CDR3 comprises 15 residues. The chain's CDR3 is CASVFSQGLSYEQYF. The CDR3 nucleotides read TGTGCCAGCGTATTTTCCCAGGGTTTGAGCTACGAGCAGTACTTC.

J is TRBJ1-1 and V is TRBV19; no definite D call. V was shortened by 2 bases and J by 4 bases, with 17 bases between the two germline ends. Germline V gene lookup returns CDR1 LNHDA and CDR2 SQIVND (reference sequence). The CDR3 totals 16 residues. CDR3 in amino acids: CASSIPGTPGSTEAFF. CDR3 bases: TGTGCCAGTAGTATACCCGGCACGCCAGGCAGCACTGAAGCTTTCTTT.

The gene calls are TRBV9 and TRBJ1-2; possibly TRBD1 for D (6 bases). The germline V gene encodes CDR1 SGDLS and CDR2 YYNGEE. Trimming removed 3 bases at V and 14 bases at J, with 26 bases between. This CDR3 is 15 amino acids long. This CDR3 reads CASSGPDATGTLRTF. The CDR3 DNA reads TGTGCCAGCAGCGGACCGGATGCTACCGGGACACTTCGTACCTTC.

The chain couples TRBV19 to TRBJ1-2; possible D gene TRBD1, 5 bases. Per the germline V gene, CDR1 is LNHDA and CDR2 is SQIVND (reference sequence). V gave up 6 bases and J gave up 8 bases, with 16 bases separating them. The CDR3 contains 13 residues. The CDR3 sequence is CASSVQGSHGYTF. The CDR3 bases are TGTGCCAGTAGCGTCCAGGGCTCTCACGGCTACACCTTC.

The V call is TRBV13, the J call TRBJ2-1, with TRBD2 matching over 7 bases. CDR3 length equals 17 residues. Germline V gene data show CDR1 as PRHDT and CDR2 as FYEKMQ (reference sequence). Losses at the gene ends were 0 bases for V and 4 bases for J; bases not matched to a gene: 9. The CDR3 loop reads CASSLGSPGGAYNEQFF. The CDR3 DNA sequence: TGTGCCAGCAGCTTAGGATCCCCGGGAGGAGCTTACAATGAGCAGTTCTTC.

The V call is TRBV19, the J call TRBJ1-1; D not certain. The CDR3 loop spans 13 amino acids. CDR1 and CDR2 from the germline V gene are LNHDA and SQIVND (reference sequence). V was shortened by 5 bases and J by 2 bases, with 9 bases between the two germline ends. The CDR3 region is CASSEGGNTEAFF. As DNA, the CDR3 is TGTGCCAGTAGTGAGGGTGGAAACACTGAAGCTTTCTTT. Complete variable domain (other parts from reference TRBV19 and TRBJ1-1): DGGITQSPKYLFRKEGQNVTLSCEQNLNHDAMYWYRQDPGQGLRLIYYSQIVNDFQKGDIAEGYSVSREKKESFPLTVTSAQKNPTAFYLCASSEGGNTEAFFGQGTRLTVV.

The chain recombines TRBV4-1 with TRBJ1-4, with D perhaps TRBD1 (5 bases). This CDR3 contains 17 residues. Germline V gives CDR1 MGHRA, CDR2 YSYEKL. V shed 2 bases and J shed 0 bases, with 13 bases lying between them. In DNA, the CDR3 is TGCGCCAGCAGCCAACTCGAGGAGGGGACAACTAATGAAAAACTGTTTTTT. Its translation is CASSQLEEGTTNEKLFF.

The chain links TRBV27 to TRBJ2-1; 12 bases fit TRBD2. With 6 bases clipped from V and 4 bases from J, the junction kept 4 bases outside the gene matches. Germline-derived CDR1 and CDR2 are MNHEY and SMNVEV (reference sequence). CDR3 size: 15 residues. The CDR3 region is CASSTGTSGYNEQFF. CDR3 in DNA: TGTGCCAGCAGCACCGGGACTAGCGGGTACAATGAGCAGTTCTTC.

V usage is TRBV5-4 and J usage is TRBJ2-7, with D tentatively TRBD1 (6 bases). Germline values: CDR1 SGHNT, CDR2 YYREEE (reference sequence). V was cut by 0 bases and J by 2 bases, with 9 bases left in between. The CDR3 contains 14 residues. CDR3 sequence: CASSLGQDAYEQYF. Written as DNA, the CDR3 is TGTGCCAGCAGCTTGGGACAGGACGCCTACGAGCAGTACTTC.

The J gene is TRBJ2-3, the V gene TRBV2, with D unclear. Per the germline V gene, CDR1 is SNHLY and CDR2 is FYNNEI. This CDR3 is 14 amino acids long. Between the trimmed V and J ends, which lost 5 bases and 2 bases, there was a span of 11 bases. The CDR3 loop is CASSKRLFTDTQYF. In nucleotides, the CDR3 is TGTGCCAGCAGTAAGCGCCTTTTCACAGATACGCAGTATTTT. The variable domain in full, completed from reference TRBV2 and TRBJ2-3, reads EPEVTQTPSHQVTQMGQEVILRCVPISNHLYFYWYRQILGQKVEFLVSFYNNEISEKSEIFDDQFSVERPDGSNFTLKIRSTKLEDSAMYFCASSKRLFTDTQYFGPGTRLTVL.

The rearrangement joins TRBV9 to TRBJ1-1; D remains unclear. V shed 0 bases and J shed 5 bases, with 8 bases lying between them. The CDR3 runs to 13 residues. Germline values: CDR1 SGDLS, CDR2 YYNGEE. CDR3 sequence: CASSVGYGTEAFF. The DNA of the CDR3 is TGTGCCAGCAGCGTAGGATACGGGACTGAAGCTTTCTTT.